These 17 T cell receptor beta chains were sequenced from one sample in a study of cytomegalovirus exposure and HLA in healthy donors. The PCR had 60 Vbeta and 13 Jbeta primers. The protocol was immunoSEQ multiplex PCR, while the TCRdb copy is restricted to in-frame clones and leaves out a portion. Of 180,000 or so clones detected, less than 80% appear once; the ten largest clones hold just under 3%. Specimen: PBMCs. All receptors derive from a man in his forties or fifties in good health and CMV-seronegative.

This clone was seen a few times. CDR3 nucleotides: TGCGCCAGCAGCTTGCCGGGGACACTAAACAGACAGGACCAGTATGGCTACACCTTC. This translates into CASSLPGTLNRQDQYGYTF. The chain recombines TRBV5-1 with TRBJ1-2; TRBD1 might be the D (6 bases). Germline CDR1 SGHRS, CDR2 YFSETQ. V was cut by 1 base and J by 5 bases, with 27 bases left in between. The CDR3 is 19 residues long.

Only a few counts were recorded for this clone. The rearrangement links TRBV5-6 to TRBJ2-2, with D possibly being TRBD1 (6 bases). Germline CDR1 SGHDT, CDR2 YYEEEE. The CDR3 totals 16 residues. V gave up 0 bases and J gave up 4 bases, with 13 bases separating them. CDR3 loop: CASSLGVQGFTGELFF. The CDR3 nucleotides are TGTGCCAGCAGCTTGGGTGTACAGGGTTTCACCGGGGAGCTGTTTTTT.

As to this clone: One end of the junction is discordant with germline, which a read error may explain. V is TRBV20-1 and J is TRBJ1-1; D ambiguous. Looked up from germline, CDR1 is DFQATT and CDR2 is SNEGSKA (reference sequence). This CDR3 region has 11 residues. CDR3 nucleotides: TGCAGCTCGGTCATGAAGACTGAAGCTTTCTTT. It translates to CSSVMKTEAFF.

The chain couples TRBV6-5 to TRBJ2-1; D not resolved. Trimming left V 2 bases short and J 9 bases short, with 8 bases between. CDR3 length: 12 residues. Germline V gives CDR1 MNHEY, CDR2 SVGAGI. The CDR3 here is CASSYPESEQFF. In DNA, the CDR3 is TGTGCCAGCAGTTACCCCGAGAGTGAGCAGTTCTTC.

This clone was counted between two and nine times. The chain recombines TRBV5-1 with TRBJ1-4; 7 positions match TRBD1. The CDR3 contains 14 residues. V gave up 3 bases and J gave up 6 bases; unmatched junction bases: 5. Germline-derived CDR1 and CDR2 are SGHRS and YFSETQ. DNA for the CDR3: TGCGCCAGCAGCTGGGGACAGATAGATGAAAAACTGTTTTTT. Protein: CASSWGQIDEKLFF.

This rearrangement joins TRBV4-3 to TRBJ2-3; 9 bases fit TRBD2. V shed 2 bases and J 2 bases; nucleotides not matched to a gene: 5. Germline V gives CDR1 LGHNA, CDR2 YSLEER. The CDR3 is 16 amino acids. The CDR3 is CASSQPASGITDTQYF. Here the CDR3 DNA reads TGCGCCAGCAGCCAACCGGCTAGCGGGATCACAGATACGCAGTATTTT.

Here the CDR3 reads CASSLGRVTGELFF. In DNA form, the CDR3 reads TGTGCCAGCAGCTTGGGTCGCGTCACCGGGGAGCTGTTTTTT. The chain has TRBV5-6 and TRBJ2-2; no definite D call. Germline V lookup: CDR1 SGHDT, CDR2 YYEEEE. Trimming removed 0 bases at V and 4 bases at J, with 7 bases between. This CDR3 spans 14 amino acids.

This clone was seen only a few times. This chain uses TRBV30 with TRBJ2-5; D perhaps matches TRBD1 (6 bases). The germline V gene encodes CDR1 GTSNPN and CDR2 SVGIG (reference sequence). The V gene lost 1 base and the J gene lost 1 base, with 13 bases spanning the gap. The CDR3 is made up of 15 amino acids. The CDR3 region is CAWSGQVKGQETQYF. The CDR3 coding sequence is TGTGCCTGGAGTGGACAGGTTAAAGGCCAAGAGACCCAGTACTTC.

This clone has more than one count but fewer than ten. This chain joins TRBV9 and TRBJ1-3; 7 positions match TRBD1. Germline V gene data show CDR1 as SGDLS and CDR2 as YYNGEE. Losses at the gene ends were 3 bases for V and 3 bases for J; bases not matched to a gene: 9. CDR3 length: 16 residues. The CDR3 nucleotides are TGTGCCAGCAGCGACCTTAAGGGGGCGGTTGGAAACACCATATATTTT. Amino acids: CASSDLKGAVGNTIYF.

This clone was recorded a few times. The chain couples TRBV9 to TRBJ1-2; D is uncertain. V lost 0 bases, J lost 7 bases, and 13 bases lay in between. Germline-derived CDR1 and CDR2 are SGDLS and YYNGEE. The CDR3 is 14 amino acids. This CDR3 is CASSVAEGLSGYTF. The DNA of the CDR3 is TGTGCCAGCAGCGTAGCGGAGGGATTGTCTGGCTACACCTTC.

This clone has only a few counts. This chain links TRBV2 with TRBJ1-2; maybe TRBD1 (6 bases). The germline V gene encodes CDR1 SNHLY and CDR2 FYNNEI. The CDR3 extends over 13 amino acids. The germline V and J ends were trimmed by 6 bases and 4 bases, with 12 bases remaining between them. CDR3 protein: CASSEDRPYGYTF. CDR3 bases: TGTGCCAGCAGCGAGGACAGACCCTATGGCTACACCTTC.

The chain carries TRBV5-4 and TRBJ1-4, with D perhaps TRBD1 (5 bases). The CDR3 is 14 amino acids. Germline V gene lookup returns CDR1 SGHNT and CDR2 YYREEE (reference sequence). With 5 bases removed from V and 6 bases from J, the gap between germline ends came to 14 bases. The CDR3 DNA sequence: TGTGCCAGCAGTCGGCGGGACGGGGATGAAAAACTGTTTTTT. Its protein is CASSRRDGDEKLFF.

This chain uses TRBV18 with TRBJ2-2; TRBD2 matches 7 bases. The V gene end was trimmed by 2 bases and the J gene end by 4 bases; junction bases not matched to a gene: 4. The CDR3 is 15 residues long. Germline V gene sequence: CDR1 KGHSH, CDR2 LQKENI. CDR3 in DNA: TGTGCCAGCTCACCAGCGGCGGGAGCCACCGGGGAGCTGTTTTTT. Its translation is CASSPAAGATGELFF.

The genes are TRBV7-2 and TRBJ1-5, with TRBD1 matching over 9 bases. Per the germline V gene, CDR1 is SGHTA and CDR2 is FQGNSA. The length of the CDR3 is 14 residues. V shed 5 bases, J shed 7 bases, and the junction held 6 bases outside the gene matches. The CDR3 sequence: CASSGGTGRQPQHF. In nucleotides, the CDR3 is TGTGCCAGCAGCGGAGGGACAGGGAGGCAGCCCCAGCATTTT.

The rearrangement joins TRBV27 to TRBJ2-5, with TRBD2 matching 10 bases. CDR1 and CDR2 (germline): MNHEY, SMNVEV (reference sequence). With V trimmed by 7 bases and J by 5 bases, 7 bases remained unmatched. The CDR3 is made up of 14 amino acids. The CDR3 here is CASKASGSTETQYF. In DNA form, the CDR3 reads TGTGCCAGCAAGGCTAGCGGGAGTACTGAGACCCAGTACTTC.

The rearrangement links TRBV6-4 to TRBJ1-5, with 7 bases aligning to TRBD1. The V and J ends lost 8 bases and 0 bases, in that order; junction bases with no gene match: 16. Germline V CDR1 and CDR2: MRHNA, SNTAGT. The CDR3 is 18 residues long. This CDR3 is CASQIRTGPLDSNQPQHF. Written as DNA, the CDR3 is TGTGCCAGCCAAATCCGGACAGGACCCCTCGATAGCAATCAGCCCCAGCATTTT.

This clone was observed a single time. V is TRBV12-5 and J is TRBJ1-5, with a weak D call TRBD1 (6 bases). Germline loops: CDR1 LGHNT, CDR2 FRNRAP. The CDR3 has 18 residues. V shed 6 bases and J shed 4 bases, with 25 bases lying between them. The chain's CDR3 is CASGPDRDKGFVNQPQHF. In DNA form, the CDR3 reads TGTGCTAGTGGCCCCGACCGGGACAAGGGCTTCGTAAATCAGCCCCAGCATTTT.